Following are 3 T cell receptor beta chains from one sample sequenced in a study of graft-versus-host responses after intestinal transplantation. Tissue from the graft was processed to free its intraepithelial and lamina propria lymphocytes. Repertoires were generated with immunoSEQ multiplex PCR, while TCRdb's copy carries only in-frame clones and drops some. The repertoire holds 9,500 to 15,000 clones, with about 80% as singletons. Specimen: ileum tissue, collected about 150 days after intestinal transplantation. These receptors originate from a human patient who received an intestinal transplant, so some T cells may come from the graft donor.

This chain links TRBV5-1 with TRBJ1-2; tentative D call: TRBD1 (5 bases). Germline V gene lookup returns CDR1 SGHRS and CDR2 YFSETQ. The CDR3 length is 16 residues. Deletions cut 4 bases from V and 0 bases from J, with 16 bases between. CDR3 amino acids: CASSPLETESNYGYTF. The DNA of the CDR3 is TGCGCCAGCAGCCCCCTAGAGACAGAATCTAACTATGGCTACACCTTC.

The CDR3 region is CASSLGHTDTQYF. CDR3 sequence (DNA): TGTGCCAGCTCCCTGGGGCATACAGATACGCAGTATTTT. The chain recombines TRBV6-6 with TRBJ2-3, with D perhaps TRBD1 (5 bases). This CDR3 spans 13 amino acids. V dropped 8 bases and J dropped 3 bases, with 12 bases sitting between them. Germline V gene data show CDR1 as MNHNY and CDR2 as SVGAGI (reference sequence).

V usage is TRBV10-3 and J usage is TRBJ2-1; TRBD1 agrees at 7 bases. Trimming at V came to 6 bases and at J to 8 bases, leaving 10 bases not matched to a gene. The germline V gene has CDR1 ENHRY and CDR2 SYGVKD. The CDR3 length is 14 residues. The CDR3 nucleotides are TGTGCCATCAGCGAATTACAGGGGCGGGATGAGCAGTTCTTC. It codes for CAISELQGRDEQFF.